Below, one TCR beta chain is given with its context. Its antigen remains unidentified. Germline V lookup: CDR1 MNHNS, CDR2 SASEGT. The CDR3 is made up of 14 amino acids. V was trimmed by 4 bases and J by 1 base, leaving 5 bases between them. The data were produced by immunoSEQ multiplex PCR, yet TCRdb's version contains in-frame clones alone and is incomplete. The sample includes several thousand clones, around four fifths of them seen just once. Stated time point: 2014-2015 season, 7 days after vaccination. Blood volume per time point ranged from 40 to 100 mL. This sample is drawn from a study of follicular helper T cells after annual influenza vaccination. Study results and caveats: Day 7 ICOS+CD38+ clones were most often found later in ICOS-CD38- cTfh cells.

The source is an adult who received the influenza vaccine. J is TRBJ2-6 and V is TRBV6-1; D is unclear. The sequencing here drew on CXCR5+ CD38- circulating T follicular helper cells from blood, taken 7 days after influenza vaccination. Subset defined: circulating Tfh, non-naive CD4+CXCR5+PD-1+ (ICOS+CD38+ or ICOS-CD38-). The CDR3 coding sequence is TGTGCCAGCAGTGTGGGATCTGGGGCCAACGTCCTGACTTTC. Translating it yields CASSVGSGANVLTF.